The present TCR beta chain was sequenced within a study of siplizumab effects on memory and regulatory T cells. Regarding the study as a whole: Suppression by proliferating Tregs derived from siplizumab cultures was not verified. Naive T cell populations appeared to exhibit greater diversity than memory cells and appeared to be major alloresponse contributors. Tracing alloreactive clones into unstimulated subsets worked for only a minor fraction of them.

With respect to this clone: Antigen unknown.

Per the germline V gene, CDR1 is DFQATT and CDR2 is SNEGSKA (reference sequence). V was cut by 6 bases and J by 9 bases, with 9 bases left in between. The CDR3 totals 10 residues. Assays examined about 10^5 TCR templates per sample. Libraries were prepared by immunoSEQ multiplex PCR; TCRdb keeps only in-frame clonotypes and omits some of them. The data contain 98,000 or so clones, over 90% of them singletons. The receptor's source is a human donor in good health. Sequencing was carried out using Tregs sorted from blood. The chain joins TRBV20-1 to TRBJ2-1; no firm D call. CDR3 amino acids: CSAAGTEQFF. The DNA for the CDR3 is TGCAGTGCCGCCGGCACTGAGCAGTTCTTC.